This T cell receptor (beta chain) is from a study of T cell responses to AZD1222 COVID-19 vaccine. Trimming took 2 bases from V and 5 from J, leaving 8 bases between them. Germline V gene lookup returns CDR1 WNHNN and CDR2 SYGVQD (reference sequence). The CDR3 sequence is 13 residues long. Using immunoSEQ multiplex PCR, the repertoire was profiled, and TCRdb retains in-frame clones only, with some absent. This table holds about 140,000 clones, 93% found once. The source is an adult in good health. The J gene is TRBJ2-3, the V gene TRBV10-1; no clear D gene. Source: peripheral blood, taken on day 0 of AZD1222 vaccination. CDR3 residues: CASSEIRGDTQYF. The CDR3, as DNA: TGCGCCAGCAGTGAGATACGAGGAGATACGCAGTATTTT.